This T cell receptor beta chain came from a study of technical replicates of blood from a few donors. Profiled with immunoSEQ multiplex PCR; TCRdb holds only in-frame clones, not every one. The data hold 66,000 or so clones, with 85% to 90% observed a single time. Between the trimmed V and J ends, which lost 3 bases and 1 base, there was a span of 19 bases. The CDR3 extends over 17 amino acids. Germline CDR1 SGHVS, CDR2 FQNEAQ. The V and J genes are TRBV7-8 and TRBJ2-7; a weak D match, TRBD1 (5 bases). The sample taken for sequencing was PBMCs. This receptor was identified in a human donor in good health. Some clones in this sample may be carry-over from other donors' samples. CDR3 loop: CASSFSGLEQESYEQYF. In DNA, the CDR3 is TGTGCCAGCAGCTTTTCAGGTCTGGAACAGGAGTCCTACGAGCAGTACTTC.